These 27 T cell receptor beta chains share one sample of origin, sequenced in a study of Tregs in tolerant kidney transplant recipients. TCRdb's copy holds only in-frame clones and misses some; the assay was immunoSEQ multiplex PCR. The sample yields about 77,000 clones, 98% seen once. Sequencing used CD4+ T cells from blood, obtained before the transplant. The receptors were sampled from a human donor who received a combined kidney and bone marrow transplant.

The chain links TRBV6-1 to TRBJ2-2, with TRBD2 as a possible D gene (5 bases). V was pared by 3 bases and J by 2 bases, with 7 bases between. Germline CDR1 reads MNHNS; CDR2 reads SASEGT. CDR3 length: 14 amino acids. CDR3 residues: CASSESGNTGELFF. CDR3 coding DNA: TGTGCCAGCAGTGAGAGCGGAAACACCGGGGAGCTGTTTTTT.

The chain carries TRBV7-9 and TRBJ2-3; 9 bases align to TRBD2. CDR1 is SEHNR and CDR2 is FQNEAQ in the germline V gene (reference sequence). This CDR3 is 15 amino acids long. Unmatched junction bases numbered 6, after V lost 4 bases and J lost 4 bases. DNA of the CDR3: TGTGCCAGCAGCTCACTTGGGACTAGCCCAGATACGCAGTATTTT. It translates to CASSSLGTSPDTQYF.

The chain recombines TRBV5-1 with TRBJ2-1, with TRBD2 identical over 11 bases. The CDR3 loop spans 15 amino acids. The junction had 9 bases not matched to a gene; V was cut back by 4 bases and J by 9 bases. Germline assignment: CDR1 SGHRS and CDR2 YFSETQ. Here the CDR3 reads CASSLRLAGKLEQFF. The CDR3, as DNA: TGCGCCAGCAGCCTCAGACTAGCGGGAAAGCTTGAGCAGTTCTTC.

The rearrangement joins TRBV7-2 to TRBJ2-5; no firm D call. Germline values: CDR1 SGHTA, CDR2 FQGNSA. The V end lost 3 bases, the J end lost 5 bases, and 4 bases lay between the germline ends. This CDR3 has 11 amino acids. The CDR3 coding sequence is TGTGCCAGCAGCTTTCTTGAGACCCAGTACTTC. Translation gives CASSFLETQYF.

The chain recombines TRBV7-6 with TRBJ2-5, with a possible D match to TRBD2 (6 bases). Trimming removed 3 bases at V and 5 bases at J, with 16 bases between. The CDR3 sequence is 15 residues long. CDR1 SGHVS and CDR2 FNYEAQ come from the germline V gene. CDR3 amino acids: CASSFTSYPRETQYF. Written as DNA, the CDR3 is TGTGCCAGCAGCTTTACTAGCTACCCTAGGGAGACCCAGTACTTC.

CDR3 residues: CASNLQGWDTEAFF. The CDR3 DNA is TGCGCCAGCAACTTACAGGGTTGGGACACTGAAGCTTTCTTT. The genes are TRBV5-1 and TRBJ1-1, with TRBD1 as a possible D gene (6 bases). The germline CDR1 and CDR2 sequences are SGHRS and YFSETQ. Trimming removed 6 bases at V and 3 bases at J, with 15 bases between. This CDR3 contains 14 residues.

The chain is built from TRBV27 and TRBJ1-6; no firm D call. The length of the CDR3 is 17 residues. The V gene lost 7 bases and the J gene lost 8 bases, with 24 bases spanning the gap. CDR1 is MNHEY and CDR2 is SMNVEV in the germline V gene (reference sequence). CDR3 loop: CASKTRVRAPSYSPLHF. For the CDR3, the DNA is TGTGCCAGCAAGACGCGGGTACGAGCGCCTTCTTATTCACCCCTCCACTTT.

The chain carries TRBV18 and TRBJ2-2, with 7 bases matching TRBD2. This CDR3 contains 19 residues. Germline CDR1 is KGHSH and CDR2 is LQKENI. The V and J ends lost 3 bases and 5 bases, in that order; junction bases with no gene match: 18. The chain's CDR3 is CASSPRTRPGLMGTGELFF. Here the CDR3 DNA reads TGTGCCAGCTCACCCCGGACCCGACCGGGACTAATGGGGACCGGGGAGCTGTTTTTT.

This CDR3 is CASSLDRRFTEAFF. CDR3 nucleotide sequence: TGTGCCAGCAGCCTCGACAGGAGGTTCACTGAAGCTTTCTTT. The V call is TRBV4-2, the J call TRBJ1-1, with D perhaps TRBD1 (6 bases). The CDR3 extends over 14 amino acids. Germline CDR1 LGHNA, CDR2 YNFKEQ. V was cut by 4 bases and J by 4 bases, with 13 bases left in between.

The chain carries TRBV11-1 and TRBJ1-2; TRBD1 might be the D (5 bases). CDR1 is SGHAT, CDR2 FQDESV, per germline (reference sequence). The ends were cut back, 5 bases at V and 7 bases at J, with 11 bases in the middle. The CDR3 extends over 12 amino acids. CDR3 nucleotide sequence: TGTGCCAGCAGCCCTGACAGAATTGGCTACACCTTC. This encodes CASSPDRIGYTF.

This clone showed up just once. V and J are TRBV6-5 and TRBJ1-4; D uncertain. This CDR3 has 15 amino acids. V was pared by 4 bases and J by 4 bases, with 13 bases between. CDR1 and CDR2 from the germline V gene are MNHEY and SVGAGI. The CDR3 sequence is CASSSVLSGNEKLFF. CDR3 sequence (DNA): TGTGCCAGCAGTTCAGTCCTGTCGGGTAATGAAAAACTGTTTTTT.

This chain links TRBV15 with TRBJ2-7; D call uncertain. CDR1 is LNHNV, CDR2 YYDKDF, per germline (reference sequence). The CDR3 length is 13 residues. Trimming cost V 2 bases and J 6 bases, with 11 bases left between them. This CDR3 reads CATSRPRSPEQYF. The CDR3 region has the DNA TGTGCCACCAGCAGACCCCGGAGCCCCGAGCAGTACTTC.

This rearrangement joins TRBV4-1 to TRBJ1-1; a possible D gene is TRBD1 (5 bases). Germline-derived CDR1 and CDR2 are MGHRA and YSYEKL. The CDR3 is 16 amino acids. Trimming left V 5 bases short and J 2 bases short, with 18 bases between. DNA for the CDR3: TGCGCCAGCAGCGGTACAGGCCCCCCAATCAACACTGAAGCTTTCTTT. Translating it yields CASSGTGPPINTEAFF.

This chain connects TRBV7-8 to TRBJ2-1; D unclear. In germline, CDR1 is SGHVS, CDR2 FQNEAQ. With 1 base removed from V and 0 bases from J, the gap between germline ends came to 10 bases. The CDR3 contains 16 residues. The CDR3 loop is CASSLDRISSYNEQFF. CDR3 bases: TGTGCCAGCAGCTTAGACAGAATAAGCTCCTACAATGAGCAGTTCTTC.

The chain links TRBV5-1 to TRBJ2-1; a weak D match, TRBD2 (6 bases). The CDR3 length is 15 residues. Between the trimmed V and J ends, which lost 0 bases and 2 bases, there was a span of 9 bases. Germline V gene lookup returns CDR1 SGHRS and CDR2 YFSETQ. CDR3 amino acids: CASSLGGNTYNEQFF. CDR3 nucleotides: TGCGCCAGCAGCTTGGGCGGGAACACCTACAATGAGCAGTTCTTC. Supplemented by reference TRBV5-1 and TRBJ2-1, the full variable domain reads KAGVTQTPRYLIKTRGQQVTLSCSPISGHRSVSWYQQTPGQGLQFLFEYFSETQRNKGNFPGRFSGRQFSNSRSEMNVSTLELGDSALYLCASSLGGNTYNEQFFGPGTRLTVL.

The rearrangement links TRBV2 to TRBJ1-5; D might be TRBD1 (5 bases). The CDR3 extends over 15 amino acids. Germline CDR1 is SNHLY and CDR2 is FYNNEI. Deletions cut 6 bases from V and 0 bases from J, with 12 bases between. The CDR3 nucleotides read TGTGCCAGCAGACGGACAATTAATAGCAATCAGCCCCAGCATTTT. It encodes CASRRTINSNQPQHF.

The J gene is TRBJ1-6, the V gene TRBV28, with unresolved D. The CDR3 length is 14 residues. Trimming left V 2 bases short and J 4 bases short, with 6 bases between. Germline-derived CDR1 and CDR2 are MDHEN and SYDVKM. The DNA of the CDR3 is TGTGCCAGCAGTTTAGCACAGTATAATTCACCCCTCCACTTT. Translation: CASSLAQYNSPLHF.

V and J are TRBV28 and TRBJ2-3; 8 bases map to TRBD2. Germline V gene data show CDR1 as MDHEN and CDR2 as SYDVKM. V lost 8 bases, J lost 2 bases, and 12 bases stayed unmatched. The CDR3 covers 16 residues. Here the CDR3 reads CASSIGGGGITDTQYF. CDR3 sequence (DNA): TGTGCCAGCTCCATCGGAGGCGGGGGGATCACAGATACGCAGTATTTT. Full variable domain (remainder filled in from reference TRBV28 and TRBJ2-3): DVKVTQSSRYLVKRTGEKVFLECVQDMDHENMFWYRQDPGLGLRLIYFSYDVKMKEKGDIPEGYSVSREKKERFSLILESASTNQTSMYLCASSIGGGGITDTQYFGPGTRLTVL.

For this clone: The sample has other DNA sequences that encode this CDR3 too. This sequence joins TRBV27 and TRBJ2-7, with 9 bases aligning to TRBD1. CDR1 and CDR2 (germline): MNHEY, SMNVEV (reference sequence). V lost 2 bases, J lost 1 base, and 3 bases stayed unmatched. The length of the CDR3 is 15 residues. The CDR3 sequence is CASSLLGQGSYEQYF. The CDR3 DNA reads as TGTGCCAGCAGTTTACTTGGACAGGGGTCCTACGAGCAGTACTTC.

The chain combines TRBV5-5 with TRBJ2-1; D perhaps matches TRBD2 (6 bases). The CDR3 spans 15 residues. From germline, CDR1 is SGHKS and CDR2 YYEKEE (reference sequence). The V end was cut by 1 base, the J end by 3 bases, with 11 bases between. CDR3 DNA: TGTGCCAGCAGCTTGAGTAGCGGAAACTACAATGAGCAGTTCTTC. The encoded protein is CASSLSSGNYNEQFF.

The chain uses TRBV18 and TRBJ2-7; TRBD1 matches at 8 bases. Germline CDR1 and CDR2: KGHSH and LQKENI. J was trimmed by 4 bases and V by 0 bases; bases with no gene match: 5. The length of the CDR3 is 15 residues. The chain's CDR3 is CASSPPGRQGYEQYF. DNA of the CDR3: TGTGCCAGCTCACCACCGGGGAGACAGGGGTACGAGCAGTACTTC.

V gene TRBV19 combines with J gene TRBJ1-4; D remains unclear. The CDR3 runs to 14 residues. V was pared by 6 bases and J by 9 bases, with 17 bases between. Germline values: CDR1 LNHDA, CDR2 SQIVND (reference sequence). CDR3 sequence (DNA): TGTGCCAGTAGGGAGGACCGCGGGGTCCAAAAACTGTTTTTT. Residues: CASREDRGVQKLFF.

This rearrangement joins TRBV29-1 to TRBJ1-2; 7 bases align to TRBD1. Trimming at V came to 7 bases and at J to 2 bases, leaving 10 bases not matched to a gene. Germline V gene lookup returns CDR1 SQVTM and CDR2 ANQGSEA. This CDR3 is built from 14 residues. CDR3 sequence (DNA): TGCAGCGCGCAGCCAAGGGGGCGCAACTATGGCTACACCTTC. This gives the protein CSAQPRGRNYGYTF.

J is TRBJ1-5 and V is TRBV29-1; D is undetermined. CDR1 and CDR2 (germline): SQVTM, ANQGSEA. This CDR3 is 13 amino acids long. Trimming left V 4 bases short and J 0 bases short, with 7 bases between. CDR3 protein: CSVGAGSNQPQHF. CDR3 bases: TGCAGCGTTGGGGCTGGTAGCAATCAGCCCCAGCATTTT.

The rearrangement uses TRBV7-3 and TRBJ1-2; unclear D gene. The CDR3 covers 15 residues. The germline CDR1 and CDR2 sequences are SGHTA and FQGTGA. The germline V and J ends were trimmed by 1 base and 0 bases, with 9 bases remaining between them. The CDR3 sequence: CASSLRHGANYGYTF. The CDR3 coding sequence is TGTGCCAGCAGCTTAAGGCACGGAGCTAACTATGGCTACACCTTC.

The V call is TRBV10-1, the J call TRBJ2-7; 7 bases agree with TRBD2. The CDR3 loop spans 16 amino acids. CDR1 and CDR2 (germline): WNHNN, SYGVQD (reference sequence). Trimming at V came to 0 bases and at J to 5 bases, leaving 10 bases not matched to a gene. The CDR3 coding sequence is TGCGCCAGCAGTGAGTCGTGCGGGGAGGGGTCCAACGAGCAGTACTTC. It specifies CASSESCGEGSNEQYF.

V usage is TRBV4-3 and J usage is TRBJ2-5, with D possibly being TRBD2 (5 bases). V dropped 1 base and J dropped 4 bases, with 10 bases sitting between them. The CDR3 runs to 14 residues. CDR1 and CDR2 from the germline V gene are LGHNA and YSLEER. In DNA form, the CDR3 reads TGCGCCAGCAGCCAAGGTTTCGAGGGAGAGACCCAGTACTTC. Protein sequence: CASSQGFEGETQYF.